The present entry profiles one T cell receptor beta chain with its context. Its recognized antigen is unknown. This may come from a read error, since a much larger clone is one base off. Bulk unsorted tissue served as the source for RNA extraction, and RNA quality was assessed using a NanoDrop ND-1000 and an Agilent 2100. Newly diagnosed lung cancer patients without prior chemotherapy who had been admitted for thoracic surgery in China between August and November 2014 were enrolled as donors. Patients who had received previous radiotherapy or chemotherapy, or who had another concurrent cancer, were excluded from the study. Surgical tissue pieces of 1-2 cm3 were preserved in RNAlater solution and stored at -80 °C until use. These data come from a study of tumor and adjacent non-tumor tissue in lung cancer (dated by TCRdb to the late 2010s). Notes on the research overall: Patients with adenocarcinoma (around eleven), squamous cell carcinoma (2) and small cell lung cancer (1) were included in the cohort. Some 31 paired specimens, one tumor and one normal lung sample per patient, were profiled by TCRbeta CDR3 sequencing. Sequencing produced 125,075,908 productive TCRbeta reads in total, an average of approximately 4.5 million reads per sample. The roughly 15 enrolled patients, of whom around ten were men and 5 were women, were aged about 31 to 80 years and were diagnosed with TNM stage I to III disease. The study compared bulk TCRbeta repertoires from lung tumor tissue and matched distant non-tumor lung tissue of about 15 lung cancer patients. What the work shows at the level of the full study, not this receptor alone: Only around 15 patients were included in the cohort, and the need for larger samples and more detailed clinical data was noted by the authors. A significantly larger cumulative share of the repertoire was made up by the top 100 clones in normal lung than in tumor tissue. Younger patients had significantly higher TCR diversity, and higher tumor TCR diversity was associated with shorter overall and disease-free survival. Because peripheral blood was not sequenced, the blood TCRbeta repertoires of the lung cancer patients in the study went unexamined. Tumor tissue showed significantly greater TCR diversity (inverse Simpson) than normal lung tissue (approximately 400 vs 170, P = 0.0075, Mann-Whitney U test). The methods do not name the sequencing platform or mention unique molecular identifiers.

Library construction relied on multiplex PCR. Instrument used: Illumina HiSeq 2500. Following protocols modified from ARM-PCR, the researchers constructed TCRbeta libraries through three rounds of nested PCR with primers (Table S4). Before sequencing, PCR products in the 200-500 bp range were cut out of the gel and cleaned up using the QIAquick gel extraction kit. The authors' analysis ran thus. Reads were cleaned with Trimmomatic, merged with FLASH into complete CDR3 sequences, and assigned to V(D)J germline segments with MiTCR. VDJtools was used to compute clonal diversity as the inverse Simpson's index. In-frame sequences lacking a premature stop codon were counted as productive reads. TCRdb's own reprocessing of the public reads used fastp at Q25 and MiXCR and kept productive beta chains. Merged by CDR3 protein, the rows form single entries marked with the most common genes and DNA. These V and J calls originate from TCRdb's pipeline instead of the authors' own analysis. The sample table lists 100,000 to 150,000 distinct CDR3 sequences, approximately 71% of them with a count of one. 9.5% to 15% of the sample goes to the ten largest clones.

Sample: lung tumor tissue. The TCR originated in a man aged 25-45 years with non-small cell lung cancer.

The CDR3 corresponds to CASSFTAGAHNTEAFF. In nucleotides, the sequence is TGTGCCAGCAGTTTCACTGCAGGGGCGCATAACACTGAAGCTTTCTTT. The rearranged chain carries TRBV12-3 or TRBV12-4 and TRBJ1-1; TRBD1 is a weak D gene call, 6 bases matching. The junction shows trimming of 3 bases on V and 2 bases on J, plus 16 bases between the germline ends. The CDR3, cysteine through phenylalanine, is 16 amino acids long. Only the CDR3 region is kept as DNA, spanning 48 bases read in frame from base 1.